The 10 T cell receptor beta chains listed next were all sequenced from one sample in a study of T cell repertoires in cytomegalovirus infection. These receptors lack a known antigen. Each CDR3 protein is one row after TCRdb ran MiXCR on the reads. The repertoire holds more than 250,000 distinct CDR3 sequences, with around 25% as singletons. Sequenced material: cultured PBMCs, taken from culture after CMV antigen stimulation. Source of these receptors: a human donor in good health (CMV status not recorded). Some clones in this sample may be carry-over from other donors' samples.

This clonotype has more than one count but fewer than ten. The V gene is TRBV28, the J gene TRBJ1-2, with a possible D match to TRBD1 (6 bases). Germline V gene sequence: CDR1 MDHEN, CDR2 SYDVKM. Trimming left V 1 base short and J 0 bases short, with 9 bases between. CDR3 size: 15 residues. The CDR3 loop reads CASSLSGQPNYGYTF. As DNA, the CDR3 is TGTGCCAGCAGTTTATCGGGACAACCTAACTATGGCTACACCTTC.

This clonotype was found a few times. The rearrangement uses TRBV20-1 and TRBJ2-3; D is perhaps TRBD1 or TRBD2 (5 bases each). Germline V gives CDR1 DFQATT, CDR2 SNEGSKA (reference sequence). The V gene lost 6 bases and the J gene lost 4 bases, with 8 bases spanning the gap. The length of the CDR3 is 11 residues. The DNA for the CDR3 is TGCAGTGCCATGGGGGCAGATACGCAGTATTTT. Translation: CSAMGADTQYF.

This clonotype was observed at least ten times. CDR3 sequence reads: CASRLAGVQNNEQFF. The CDR3 bases are TGTGCCAGCAGGCTAGCGGGCGTGCAAAACAATGAGCAGTTCTTC. This chain connects TRBV11-1 to TRBJ2-1; 8 nucleotides match TRBD2. From germline, CDR1 is SGHAT and CDR2 FQDESV (reference sequence). The CDR3 is 15 residues long. The ends lost 6 bases at V and 5 bases at J; junction bases unmatched: 9. The full variable domain, in which reference TRBV11-1 and TRBJ2-1 provide the parts outside the CDR3, is EAEVAQSPRYKITEKSQAVAFWCDPISGHATLYWYRQILGQGPELLVQFQDESVVDDSQLPKDRFSAERLKGVDSTLKIQPAELGDSAMYLCASRLAGVQNNEQFFGPGTRLTVL.

The V gene is TRBV2, the J gene TRBJ2-1; D unclear. The CDR3 covers 13 residues. The ends were cut back, 1 base at V and 8 bases at J, with 9 bases in the middle. Germline CDR1 is SNHLY and CDR2 is FYNNEI. The CDR3 region has the DNA TGTGCCAGCAGTGAAGGTGATCGGGATGAGCAGTTCTTC. Translated, it gives CASSEGDRDEQFF.

The sample holds many counts of this clonotype. This chain uses TRBV12-3 or TRBV12-4 with TRBJ2-1, with 9 bases fitting TRBD2. J was trimmed by 3 bases and V by 0 bases; bases with no gene match: 9. The CDR3 totals 18 residues. CDR3 coding DNA: TGTGCCAGCAGTTTAGCTAGCGGGGGTCCCTGGGGCTACAATGAGCAGTTCTTC. It encodes CASSLASGGPWGYNEQFF.

This clonotype has only a few counts. This rearrangement joins TRBV19 to TRBJ2-5; 14 nucleotides align to TRBD2. V dropped 5 bases and J dropped 1; count of bases not matched to a gene: 15. Germline V gene data show CDR1 as LNHDA and CDR2 as SQIVND (reference sequence). The CDR3 is 20 amino acids. Written as DNA, the CDR3 is TGTGCCAGTAGTCCCCTACCGGGACTAGCGGGAGTTGCTGTCCAAGAGACCCAGTACTTC. It specifies CASSPLPGLAGVAVQETQYF.

This clonotype was recorded many times. The chain joins TRBV7-2 to TRBJ1-6, with 7 bases matching TRBD1. CDR3 length equals 15 residues. J lost 6 bases, V lost 5 bases, and 7 bases had no gene match. Germline V gene data show CDR1 as SGHTA and CDR2 as FQGNSA. The CDR3 protein is CASSQGGGGNSPLHF. The DNA for the CDR3 is TGTGCCAGCAGCCAGGGGGGGGGGGGTAATTCACCCCTCCACTTT.

This clonotype was detected ten times or more. The rearrangement uses TRBV7-2 and TRBJ2-7, with 8 bases fitting TRBD2. Per the germline V gene, CDR1 is SGHTA and CDR2 is FQGNSA. The V gene end was trimmed by 2 bases and the J gene end by 3 bases; junction bases not matched to a gene: 3. The CDR3 extends over 14 amino acids. The CDR3 nucleotides read TGTGCCAGCAGCTTAATAGCGGGATTCTACGAGCAGTACGTC. Translation: CASSLIAGFYEQYV.

This clonotype was detected only a few times. The gene calls are TRBV7-2 and TRBJ2-3; 14 bases are shared with TRBD2. Unmatched junction bases numbered 2, after V lost 4 bases and J lost 5 bases. CDR3 length: 15 amino acids. In germline, CDR1 is SGHTA, CDR2 FQGNSA. The CDR3 protein is CASSWGLAGVDTQYF. The CDR3 DNA follows: TGTGCCAGCAGCTGGGGACTAGCGGGAGTAGATACGCAGTATTTT.

This clonotype appeared a few times. The chain uses TRBV24-1 and TRBJ2-1; 8 nucleotides align to TRBD1. CDR3 length equals 16 residues. Germline V CDR1 and CDR2: KGHDR, SFDVKD. The V and J ends lost 9 bases and 5 bases, in that order; junction bases with no gene match: 14. The CDR3 DNA reads as TGTGCCACCGGATCCGAGACAGGGGTAGTGGACAATGAGCAGTTCTTC. Translated, it gives CATGSETGVVDNEQFF.